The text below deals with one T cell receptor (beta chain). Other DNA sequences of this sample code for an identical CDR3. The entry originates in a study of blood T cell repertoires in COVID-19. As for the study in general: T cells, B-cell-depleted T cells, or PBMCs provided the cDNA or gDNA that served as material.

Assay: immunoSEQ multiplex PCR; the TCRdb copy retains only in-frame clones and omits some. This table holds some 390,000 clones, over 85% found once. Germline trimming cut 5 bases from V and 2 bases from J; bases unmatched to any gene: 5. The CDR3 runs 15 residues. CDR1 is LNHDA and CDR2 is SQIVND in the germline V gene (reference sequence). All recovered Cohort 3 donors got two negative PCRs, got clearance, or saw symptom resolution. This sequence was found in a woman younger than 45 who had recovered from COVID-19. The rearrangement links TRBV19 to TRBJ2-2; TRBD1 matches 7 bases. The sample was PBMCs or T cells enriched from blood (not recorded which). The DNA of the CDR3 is TGTGCCAGTAGTTCCGGGACAGCCAACACCGGGGAGCTGTTTTTT. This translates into CASSSGTANTGELFF.